A single sample gave rise to the 24 T cell receptor beta chains below, sequenced in a study of blood T cells in healthy people across ages. The use of a sample-barcoded 5' primer and a J-beta primer mix characterized a second PCR of about 7 to 12 cycles. MiXCR, run by TCRdb on the 5' RACE reads, gives a single entry per CDR3 protein. The repertoire holds approximately 810,000 distinct CDR3 sequences, 25% to 35% seen once, with around 16% in the top ten. Sequencing was performed on blood. The source is a woman older than 75 in good health.

As concerns this clonotype: At one boundary the junction diverges from the germline segment, which might be a read error. The chain employs TRBV20-1 and TRBJ1-4, with 7 bases lining up with TRBD1. The CDR3 runs 13 residues. CDR1 and CDR2 (germline): DFQATT, SNEGSKA (reference sequence). The CDR3 DNA is TGCAGTGCTAGCCGGGACAGTAATGAAAAACGGTTTTTT. Protein sequence: CSASRDSNEKRFF.

The sample holds many counts of this clonotype. The chain is built from TRBV29-1 and TRBJ2-1; TRBD1 agrees at 7 bases. Germline V gives CDR1 SQVTM, CDR2 ANQGSEA. V shed 4 bases, J shed 11 bases, and the junction held 11 bases outside the gene matches. The CDR3 consists of 13 residues. The CDR3 bases are TGCAGCGTTGCCCGGACAGGTTCAGGGCAGCAGTTCTTC. Translated: CSVARTGSGQQFF.

This clonotype has more than one count but fewer than ten. The genes are TRBV20-1 and TRBJ1-2; D perhaps matches TRBD1 (5 bases). Per germline, CDR1 DFQATT and CDR2 SNEGSKA (reference sequence). The CDR3 extends over 13 amino acids. V lost 0 bases and J 7 bases, leaving 12 bases between the germline ends. Written as DNA, the CDR3 is TGCAGTGCTAGAGAAGGGGCAGGGCTTGGCTACACCTTC. Protein product: CSAREGAGLGYTF.

This chain uses TRBV2 with TRBJ1-5; 10 bases agree with TRBD1. V trimming: 4 bases; J trimming: 0 bases; junction bases outside the gene matches: 12. The V gene's germline CDR1 is SNHLY and CDR2 FYNNEI. This CDR3 region has 19 residues. The CDR3 reads CASSGRDRGDPNSNQPQHF. The CDR3 region has the DNA TGTGCCAGCAGTGGCCGGGACAGGGGCGACCCTAATAGCAATCAGCCCCAGCATTTT.

The chain recombines TRBV6-4 with TRBJ1-6; D call uncertain. The germline gives CDR1 MRHNA, CDR2 SNTAGT. The length of the CDR3 is 14 residues. The ends were cut back, 3 bases at V and 6 bases at J, with 9 bases in the middle. CDR3 in amino acids: CASSEGPSNSPLHF. CDR3 in DNA: TGTGCCAGCAGTGAAGGACCGTCTAATTCACCCCTCCACTTT.

This clonotype was counted at least ten times. The rearrangement links TRBV30 to TRBJ1-4; no definite D call. V dropped 3 bases and J dropped 0 bases, with 11 bases sitting between them. Germline V CDR1 and CDR2: GTSNPN, SVGIG (reference sequence). The CDR3 is made up of 15 amino acids. Here the CDR3 DNA reads TGTGCCTGGAGAGTGGACGGTGCAACTAATGAAAAACTGTTTTTT. It translates to CAWRVDGATNEKLFF.

Many counts were recorded for this clonotype. The chain couples TRBV5-5 to TRBJ1-2, with TRBD1 identical over 9 bases. The ends lost 0 bases at V and 9 bases at J; junction bases unmatched: 9. The CDR3 loop spans 15 amino acids. In germline, CDR1 is SGHKS, CDR2 YYEKEE (reference sequence). The CDR3, as DNA: TGTGCCAGCAGCTTGGACTACGGGACAGGGATCCGCTACACCTTC. This encodes CASSLDYGTGIRYTF.

This chain uses TRBV20-1 with TRBJ2-7; TRBD1 matches at 9 bases. The end of the DNA fits TRBJ2-5 better, so the J call may be wrong. This CDR3 spans 15 amino acids. From germline, CDR1 is DFQATT and CDR2 SNEGSKA (reference sequence). The CDR3 region is CSAREADRGRQTQYF. The CDR3 DNA reads as TGCAGTGCTAGAGAGGCCGACAGGGGGAGACAGACCCAGTACTTC.

The rearrangement joins TRBV20-1 to TRBJ2-5; weak D call: TRBD2 (6 bases). The CDR3 covers 14 residues. The germline CDR1 and CDR2 sequences are DFQATT and SNEGSKA (reference sequence). Trimming removed 0 bases at V and 2 bases at J, with 10 bases between. CDR3 residues: CSARDLLAQETQYF. The CDR3 DNA reads as TGCAGTGCTAGAGATCTACTAGCTCAAGAGACCCAGTACTTC.

The chain has TRBV20-1 and TRBJ1-5; 10 positions match TRBD1. V lost 6 bases and J lost 1; bases outside the gene matches: 6. CDR3 length equals 15 residues. CDR1 is DFQATT, CDR2 SNEGSKA, per germline (reference sequence). CDR3 sequence: CSAPRGQGSNQPQHF. The CDR3, as DNA: TGCAGTGCGCCGCGGGGACAGGGGAGCAATCAGCCCCAGCATTTT.

The table lists this clonotype with a few counts. A junction boundary mismatches the germline segment, possibly from a read error. The J gene is TRBJ1-6, the V gene TRBV20-1, with D maybe TRBD1 (5 bases). There are 12 residues in the CDR3. Germline assignment: CDR1 DFQATT and CDR2 SNEGSKA (reference sequence). The CDR3 nucleotides read TGCAGGGCTAGTGGGACGTCCTCACCCCTCCACTTT. The encoded protein is CRASGTSSPLHF.

The chain couples TRBV29-1 to TRBJ1-5; D is unresolved. The CDR3 sequence is 13 residues long. Germline CDR1 and CDR2: SQVTM and ANQGSEA. V lost 5 bases to trimming and J lost 0 bases, with 8 bases between them. This CDR3 is CSVTGRSNQPQHF. As DNA, the CDR3 is TGCAGCGTTACTGGCCGTAGCAATCAGCCCCAGCATTTT.

The rearrangement uses TRBV7-2 and TRBJ2-1; TRBD2 aligns across 10 bases. This CDR3 has 16 amino acids. V trimming: 5 bases; J trimming: 6 bases; junction bases outside the gene matches: 10. The germline V gene encodes CDR1 SGHTA and CDR2 FQGNSA. The CDR3 here is CASSPGASGGFNEQFF. The CDR3 DNA reads as TGTGCCAGCAGCCCCGGGGCTAGCGGGGGATTCAATGAGCAGTTCTTC.

The chain couples TRBV11-2 to TRBJ2-3; 7 bases align to TRBD2. The CDR3 length is 12 residues. With 4 bases clipped from V and 10 bases from J, the junction kept 5 bases outside the gene matches. Germline V CDR1 and CDR2: SGHAT, FQNNGV. CDR3 bases: TGTGCCAGCAGCTCCACGGGGGGTGCGCAGTATTTT. Translated, it gives CASSSTGGAQYF.

This clonotype was picked up many times. The chain combines TRBV12-3 or TRBV12-4 with TRBJ1-2; possibly TRBD1 for D (6 bases). With 7 bases removed from V and 2 bases from J, the gap between germline ends came to 14 bases. The CDR3 totals 14 residues. The CDR3 coding sequence is TGTGCCAGCACCGAGCAGGGGCCAAACTATGGCTACACCTTC. Amino acids: CASTEQGPNYGYTF.

Ten or more counts support this clonotype. The CDR3 nucleotides read TGCAGTGCTCCTACGAGGAGGACTGCCTACGAGCAGTACTTC. Protein: CSAPTRRTAYEQYF. The chain joins TRBV20-1 to TRBJ2-7; D possibly corresponds to TRBD2 (5 bases). The CDR3 has 14 amino acids. Trimming took off 5 bases at V and 2 bases at J, with 16 bases between the two ends. Germline V lookup: CDR1 DFQATT, CDR2 SNEGSKA (reference sequence).

The V call is TRBV10-3, the J call TRBJ2-7, with D possibly being TRBD2 (6 bases). Trimming pared 3 bases from V and 1 base from J, leaving 13 bases between. Per germline, CDR1 ENHRY and CDR2 SYGVKD. The CDR3 runs 15 residues. CDR3 bases: TGTGCCATCAGTGAAGCGGGCGTACCATCCTACGAGCAGTACTTC. Protein product: CAISEAGVPSYEQYF.

V and J are TRBV13 and TRBJ1-1; 7 nucleotides agree with TRBD1. The ends lost 0 bases at V and 3 bases at J; junction bases unmatched: 1. CDR1 and CDR2 from the germline V gene are PRHDT and FYEKMQ (reference sequence). This CDR3 comprises 14 residues. Written as DNA, the CDR3 is TGTGCCAGCAGCTTAGGTACAGGGGACACTGAAGCTTTCTTT. Translating it yields CASSLGTGDTEAFF.

The table lists this clonotype with many counts. The rearrangement joins TRBV7-2 to TRBJ2-3; D uncertain. V lost 3 bases and J 0 bases, leaving 10 bases between the germline ends. Looked up from germline, CDR1 is SGHTA and CDR2 is FQGNSA. The CDR3 is 15 residues long. The CDR3 loop reads CASSLVVISTDTQYF. In DNA, the CDR3 is TGTGCCAGCAGCTTGGTGGTCATTAGCACAGATACGCAGTATTTT.

This clonotype came up many times. The J gene is TRBJ1-2, the V gene TRBV5-5, with a tentative D call TRBD1 (6 bases). The CDR3 is 16 residues long. With 4 bases removed from V and 1 base from J, the gap between germline ends came to 17 bases. Germline loops: CDR1 SGHKS, CDR2 YYEKEE (reference sequence). The CDR3 DNA reads TGTGCCAGCAGCCTGCAGGGGCGGGAGTTTAACTATGGCTACACCTTC. Translating it yields CASSLQGREFNYGYTF.

This rearrangement joins TRBV6-1 to TRBJ1-5, with D perhaps matching TRBD1 (5 bases). The length of the CDR3 is 14 residues. The germline gives CDR1 MNHNS, CDR2 SASEGT. V was trimmed by 0 bases and J by 8 bases, leaving 11 bases between them. The CDR3 nucleotides read TGTGCCAGCAGTGAAGCGGGACGCCGTAAGCCCCAGCATTTT. As protein: CASSEAGRRKPQHF.

This sequence joins TRBV6-5 and TRBJ1-2; 7 bases are a match to TRBD1. The V gene's germline CDR1 is MNHEY and CDR2 SVGAGI. CDR3 length: 15 residues. V lost 7 bases, J lost 5 bases, and 13 bases stayed unmatched. CDR3 in DNA: TGTGCCAGCATCTCGCCGTCACAGGGGACTTATGGCTACACCTTC. It codes for CASISPSQGTYGYTF.

The rearrangement uses TRBV30 and TRBJ1-6; 7 positions agree with TRBD1. Trimming took 3 bases from V and 10 from J; bases not matched to a gene: 9. The germline gives CDR1 GTSNPN, CDR2 SVGIG (reference sequence). The CDR3 contains 14 residues. CDR3 in amino acids: CAWRRTGGQSPLHF. Written as DNA, the CDR3 is TGTGCCTGGAGGCGGACAGGCGGGCAGTCACCCCTCCACTTT.

This clonotype was detected ten times or more. The rearrangement links TRBV24-1 to TRBJ2-1; 8 positions agree with TRBD2. V shed 9 bases and J 0 bases; nucleotides not matched to a gene: 6. Germline CDR1 is KGHDR and CDR2 is SFDVKD. CDR3 length: 15 amino acids. The CDR3 nucleotides read TGTGCCACCGGGCGGGGGGATGGCTCCTACAATGAGCAGTTCTTC. Amino acids: CATGRGDGSYNEQFF.